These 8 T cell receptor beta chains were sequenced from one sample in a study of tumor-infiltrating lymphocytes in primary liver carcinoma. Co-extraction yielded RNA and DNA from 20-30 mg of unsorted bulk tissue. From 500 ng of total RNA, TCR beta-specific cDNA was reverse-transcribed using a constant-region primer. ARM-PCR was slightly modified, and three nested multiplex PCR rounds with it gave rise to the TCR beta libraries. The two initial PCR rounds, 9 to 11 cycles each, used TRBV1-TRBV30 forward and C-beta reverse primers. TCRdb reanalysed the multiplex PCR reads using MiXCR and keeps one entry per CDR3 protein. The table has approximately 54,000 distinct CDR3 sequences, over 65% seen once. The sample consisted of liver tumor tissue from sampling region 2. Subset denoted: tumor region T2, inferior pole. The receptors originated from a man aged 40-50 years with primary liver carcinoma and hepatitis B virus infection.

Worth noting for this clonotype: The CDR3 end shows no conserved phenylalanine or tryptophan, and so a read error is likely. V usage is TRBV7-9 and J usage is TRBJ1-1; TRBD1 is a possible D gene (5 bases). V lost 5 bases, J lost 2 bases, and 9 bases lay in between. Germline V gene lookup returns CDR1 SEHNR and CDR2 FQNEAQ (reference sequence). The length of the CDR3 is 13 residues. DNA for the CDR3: TGTGCCAGCAGCCCAGGACAAAACACTGAAGCTTTCTCT. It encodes CASSPGQNTEAFS.

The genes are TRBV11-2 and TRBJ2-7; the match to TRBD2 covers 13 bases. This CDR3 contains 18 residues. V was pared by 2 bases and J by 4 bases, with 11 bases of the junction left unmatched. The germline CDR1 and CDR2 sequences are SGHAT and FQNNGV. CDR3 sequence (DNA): TGTGCCAGCAGCTTATCTGTCGAACTAGCGGGAGGGGGGTACGAGCAGTACTTC. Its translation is CASSLSVELAGGGYEQYF.

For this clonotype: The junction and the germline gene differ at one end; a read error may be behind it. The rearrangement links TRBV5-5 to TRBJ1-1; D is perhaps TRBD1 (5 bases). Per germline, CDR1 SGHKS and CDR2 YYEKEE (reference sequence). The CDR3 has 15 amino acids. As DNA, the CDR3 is TGTGCCAGCAACTTGGTTGGGGGAGCGAACACTGAAGCTTTCTTT. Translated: CASNLVGGANTEAFF.

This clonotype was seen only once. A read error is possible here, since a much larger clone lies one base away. CDR3 nucleotides: TGTGCCGGCAGTGAACGGGAGGCCCCCCCCGGGGAGCTGTTTTTT. Its protein product is CAGSEREAPPGELFF. J is TRBJ2-2 and V is TRBV6-4, with 7 bases identical to TRBD2. This CDR3 has 15 amino acids. The germline CDR1 and CDR2 sequences are MRHNA and SNTAGT.

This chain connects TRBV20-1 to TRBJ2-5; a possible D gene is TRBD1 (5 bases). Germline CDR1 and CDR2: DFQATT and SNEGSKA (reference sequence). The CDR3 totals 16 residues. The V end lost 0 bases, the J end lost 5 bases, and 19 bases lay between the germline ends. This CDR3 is CSARDRAGLGRETQYF. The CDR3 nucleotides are TGCAGTGCTAGAGATAGGGCAGGGTTGGGCCGGGAGACCCAGTACTTC.

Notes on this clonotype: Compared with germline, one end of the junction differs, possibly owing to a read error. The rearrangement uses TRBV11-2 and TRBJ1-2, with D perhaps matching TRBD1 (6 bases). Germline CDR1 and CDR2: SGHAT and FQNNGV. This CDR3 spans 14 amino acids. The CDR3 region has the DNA TGTGCCAGCAGAGAGGGGGACAACACCTATGGTTACACCTTC. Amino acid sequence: CASREGDNTYGYTF.

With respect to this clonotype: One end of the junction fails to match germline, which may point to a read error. The CDR3 sequence is CNVENGNEQYF. The CDR3 nucleotides are TGCAACGTTGAAAATGGGAACGAGCAGTACTTC. The chain links TRBV29-1 to TRBJ2-7; D not certain. The CDR3 is 11 amino acids. CDR1 and CDR2 from the germline V gene are SQVTM and ANQGSEA.

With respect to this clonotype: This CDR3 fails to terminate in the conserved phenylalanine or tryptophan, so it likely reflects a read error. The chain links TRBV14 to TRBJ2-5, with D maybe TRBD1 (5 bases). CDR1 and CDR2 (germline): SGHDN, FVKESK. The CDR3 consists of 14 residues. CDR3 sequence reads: CDSSRARDQETQYL. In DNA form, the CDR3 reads TGTGACAGCAGCCGGGCCAGGGACCAAGAGACCCAGTACTTA.